This T cell receptor (beta chain) came from a study of shared clonotypes between healthy human individuals. CDR1 is MNHEY, CDR2 SVGAGI, per germline. CDR3 length equals 12 residues. V lost 7 bases and J lost 8, with 11 bases in between. Researchers divided each subset's genomic DNA evenly across several immunoSEQ plates. Method: immunoSEQ multiplex PCR; TCRdb's copy keeps in-frame clones and lacks some. The profile shows over 750,000 clones, 90% to 98% of them singletons. Positively selected for CCR7, the CD45RO-negative cells used as naive CD8 cells excluded terminally differentiated effector memory CD45RA+ cells.

This TCR was recovered from a man aged 30 to 45 in good health. This chain connects TRBV6-5 to TRBJ2-2; D tentatively fits TRBD1 or TRBD2 (5 bases each). The sequenced sample consisted of naive CD8+ T cells sorted from blood. The CDR3 bases are TGTGCCAGCAACCCGGGGCGGGGGGAGCTGTTTTTT. Its translation is CASNPGRGELFF.